Following are 25 T cell receptor beta chains from one sample sequenced in a study of blood T cells in healthy people across ages. Together with a sample-barcoded 5' primer, a J-beta primer mix was included in a second PCR lasting about 7 to 11 cycles. Using its own MiXCR run on the 5' RACE reads, TCRdb lists one record per CDR3 protein. The table lists more than 550,000 distinct CDR3 sequences, about 20% of them singletons, with under 25% in the top ten. Sequencing was carried out using blood. Source of these receptors: a man aged 65-85 years in good health.

This clonotype has a single count. The gene calls are TRBV4-1 and TRBJ2-3; D tentatively reads TRBD1 or TRBD2 (7 bases each). This CDR3 region has 17 residues. The V gene's germline CDR1 is MGHRA and CDR2 YSYEKL. With 4 bases removed from V and 0 bases from J, the gap between germline ends came to 17 bases. The CDR3 bases are TGCGCCAGCAGCCTAGGAAGACAGGGACTAAGCACAGATACGCAGTATTTT. Protein product: CASSLGRQGLSTDTQYF.

The genes are TRBV29-1 and TRBJ1-4, with no clear D. Per the germline V gene, CDR1 is SQVTM and CDR2 is ANQGSEA. Deletions cut 5 bases from V and 10 bases from J, with 14 bases between. This CDR3 has 12 residues. This chain's CDR3 is CSVNSGDGKLFF. The CDR3 DNA sequence: TGCAGCGTTAATAGCGGAGACGGAAAACTGTTTTTT.

This clonotype was seen a few times. The chain links TRBV6-9 to TRBJ2-1; D assignment may be TRBD1 or TRBD2 (5 bases each). V gave up 1 base and J gave up 9 bases, with 13 bases separating them. From germline, CDR1 is MNHGY and CDR2 SVAAGI. This CDR3 is built from 14 residues. This CDR3 reads CASSYLGVYGEQFF. The CDR3 nucleotides read TGTGCCAGCAGTTATTTGGGGGTTTACGGTGAGCAGTTCTTC.

The table lists this clonotype with a few counts. The V gene is TRBV12-3 or TRBV12-4, the J gene TRBJ2-3; D not resolved. This CDR3 is built from 14 residues. V was cut by 1 base and J by 2 bases, with 7 bases left in between. CDR3 nucleotide sequence: TGTGCCAGCAGTTTAGGAGTAGCCACAGATACGCAGTATTTT. This sequence encodes CASSLGVATDTQYF.

This clonotype was observed a few times. The chain employs TRBV7-9 and TRBJ2-1; 11 nucleotides align to TRBD2. The CDR3 is 18 amino acids. V shed 0 bases and J 7 bases; nucleotides not matched to a gene: 11. Germline lookup yields CDR1 SEHNR and CDR2 FQNEAQ (reference sequence). CDR3 in amino acids: CASSLAVAGGPLVNEQFF. CDR3 nucleotides: TGTGCCAGCAGCTTAGCGGTAGCGGGAGGGCCTTTGGTGAATGAGCAGTTCTTC.

This clonotype was observed many times. This sequence joins TRBV10-3 and TRBJ1-5; no definite D call. V lost 2 bases, J lost 3 bases, and 5 bases lay in between. CDR3 length: 13 residues. The germline V gene encodes CDR1 ENHRY and CDR2 SYGVKD. CDR3 region: CAISERHNQPQHF. CDR3 DNA: TGTGCCATCAGTGAGCGTCACAATCAGCCCCAGCATTTT.

This clonotype was recorded many times. The chain is built from TRBV7-8 and TRBJ2-1; D not certain. V gave up 0 bases and J gave up 3 bases, with 9 bases separating them. Per the germline V gene, CDR1 is SGHVS and CDR2 is FQNEAQ. This CDR3 contains 15 residues. CDR3 nucleotides: TGTGCCAGCAGCTTAGCGGTTGGGAACTACAATGAGCAGTTCTTC. Encoded protein: CASSLAVGNYNEQFF.

J is TRBJ2-1 and V is TRBV12-3 or TRBV12-4; 11 bases align to TRBD1. The CDR3 extends over 16 amino acids. The V and J ends lost 6 bases and 3 bases, in that order; junction bases with no gene match: 7. The CDR3 here is CASSSWTGGFYNEQFF. The CDR3 DNA reads as TGTGCCAGCAGCTCATGGACAGGGGGCTTCTACAATGAGCAGTTCTTC.

The V call is TRBV24-1, the J call TRBJ2-2; 8 positions match TRBD1. Trimming took 4 bases from V and 4 from J; bases not matched to a gene: 10. The CDR3 is 17 residues long. Germline values: CDR1 KGHDR, CDR2 SFDVKD. The CDR3 region is CATSDIPRGPVTGELFF. DNA of the CDR3: TGTGCCACCAGTGACATACCCAGGGGGCCGGTCACCGGGGAGCTGTTTTTT.

The chain recombines TRBV5-1 with TRBJ2-3; D is possibly TRBD1 or TRBD2 (5 bases each). CDR3 size: 15 residues. V dropped 2 bases and J dropped 0 bases, with 10 bases sitting between them. Per the germline V gene, CDR1 is SGHRS and CDR2 is YFSETQ. This chain's CDR3 is CASSFSGSSTDTQYF. As DNA, the CDR3 is TGCGCCAGCAGCTTCTCAGGGAGTAGCACAGATACGCAGTATTTT.

J is TRBJ2-7 and V is TRBV2, with 9 positions matching TRBD1. Near its end, the DNA agrees better with TRBJ2-1, so the J call may be wrong. CDR1 SNHLY and CDR2 FYNNEI come from the germline V gene. This CDR3 spans 13 amino acids. Here the CDR3 reads CATDGTGLNEQFF. The CDR3 coding sequence is TGTGCCACCGACGGGACAGGGCTCAATGAGCAGTTCTTC.

The chain is built from TRBV7-2 and TRBJ1-2; D is unclear. This CDR3 spans 16 amino acids. V was pared by 0 bases and J by 3 bases, with 14 bases between. The germline CDR1 and CDR2 sequences are SGHTA and FQGNSA. The CDR3 DNA follows: TGTGCCAGCAGCTTAGCCACAGCATTCTTTGACTATGGCTACACCTTC. It codes for CASSLATAFFDYGYTF.

The genes are TRBV4-3 and TRBJ2-3, with TRBD2 as a possible D gene (5 bases). Trimming took 2 bases from V and 2 from J, leaving 11 bases between them. Germline CDR1 LGHNA, CDR2 YSLEER. The CDR3 totals 15 residues. Here the CDR3 DNA reads TGCGCCAGCAGCCAATCGAGCGGCAACACAGATACGCAGTATTTT. This translates into CASSQSSGNTDTQYF.

This rearrangement joins TRBV23-1 to TRBJ2-1; weak D call: TRBD1 (6 bases). The DNA end favors TRBJ2-7, so the J call may be wrong. TRBV23-1 carries the ORF label, with uncertain function. The CDR3 totals 14 residues. The CDR3 DNA is TGCGCCAGCAGTCAACAGGGGTCCCCCTACGAGCAGTACGTC. It yields the protein CASSQQGSPYEQYV.

In its sample, this clonotype was seen a few times. The chain employs TRBV29-1 and TRBJ1-1, with 9 nucleotides matching TRBD1. This CDR3 is built from 13 residues. The germline gives CDR1 SQVTM, CDR2 ANQGSEA. With 7 bases clipped from V and 5 bases from J, the junction kept 8 bases outside the gene matches. The CDR3 nucleotides read TGCAGCGCATCAGAGACAGGGGGTACTGAAGCTTTCTTT. This encodes CSASETGGTEAFF.

V gene TRBV7-2 combines with J gene TRBJ2-5, with 10 positions matching TRBD2. The DNA end is a closer match to TRBJ2-1, so the J assignment may be wrong. This CDR3 is 15 amino acids long. CDR1 and CDR2 from the germline V gene are SGHTA and FQGNSA. The CDR3 reads CASSLSSGSQNEQFF. The DNA of the CDR3 is TGTGCCAGCAGCTTATCTAGCGGGAGTCAGAATGAGCAGTTCTTC.

The rearrangement links TRBV12-3 or TRBV12-4 to TRBJ2-3; 10 nucleotides match TRBD2. The J segment lost 3 bases and the V segment lost 3 bases, leaving 6 bases of the junction unmatched. The CDR3 has 16 residues. For the CDR3, the DNA is TGTGCCAGCAGTTTCGCTAGCGGGAGTTGGACAGATACGCAGTATTTT. Amino acid sequence: CASSFASGSWTDTQYF.

The chain links TRBV20-1 to TRBJ2-7; D call uncertain. The CDR3 spans 13 residues. Per germline, CDR1 DFQATT and CDR2 SNEGSKA (reference sequence). V lost 0 bases and J lost 4, with 10 bases in between. The CDR3 protein is CSARDRATYEQYF. The DNA for the CDR3 is TGCAGTGCTAGAGATAGGGCAACTTACGAGCAGTACTTC.

The V call is TRBV12-3 or TRBV12-4, the J call TRBJ1-3; TRBD1 is a possible D gene (5 bases). Trimming left V 2 bases short and J 3 bases short, with 14 bases between. CDR3 length equals 16 residues. The DNA for the CDR3 is TGTGCCAGCAGTTTATCGGGGGGTAGAGGTGGAAACACCATATATTTT. It encodes CASSLSGGRGGNTIYF.

This chain connects TRBV2 to TRBJ2-3; TRBD2 agrees at 9 bases. Per germline, CDR1 SNHLY and CDR2 FYNNEI. The CDR3 loop spans 14 amino acids. Unmatched junction bases numbered 2, after V lost 7 bases and J lost 0 bases. The CDR3 nucleotides are TGTGCCAGCAAGCGGGGGGCTAGCACAGATACGCAGTATTTT. Amino acids: CASKRGASTDTQYF.

This chain's CDR3 is CSVGWAGLEAFF. In DNA form, the CDR3 reads TGCAGCGTTGGTTGGGCGGGGCTGGAAGCTTTCTTT. The chain has TRBV29-1 and TRBJ1-1; tentative D call: TRBD1 (5 bases). Germline V gene data show CDR1 as SQVTM and CDR2 as ANQGSEA. CDR3 size: 12 residues. The ends were cut back, 4 bases at V and 8 bases at J, with 14 bases in the middle.

V gene TRBV3-1 combines with J gene TRBJ1-3; D is undetermined. Germline-derived CDR1 and CDR2 are LGHDT and YNNKEL (reference sequence). The CDR3 is 15 amino acids. V dropped 1 base and J dropped 0 bases, with 7 bases sitting between them. The CDR3 DNA reads TGTGCCAGCAGCCAAGGGCAGATCTCTGGAAACACCATATATTTT. Protein product: CASSQGQISGNTIYF.

This sequence joins TRBV5-5 and TRBJ1-2; 7 positions match TRBD1. Germline CDR1 is SGHKS and CDR2 is YYEKEE (reference sequence). The CDR3 consists of 16 residues. Unmatched junction bases numbered 15, after V lost 4 bases and J lost 6 bases. The CDR3 DNA reads as TGTGCCAGCAGCGGAGGGATCAACCGGGACAGTGATGGCTACACCTTC. It encodes CASSGGINRDSDGYTF.

The rearrangement joins TRBV19 to TRBJ2-2; 7 bases agree with TRBD2. From germline, CDR1 is LNHDA and CDR2 SQIVND (reference sequence). The ends lost 4 bases at V and 6 bases at J; junction bases unmatched: 5. The CDR3 is 14 amino acids. CDR3 amino acids: CASSTQAGPGELFF. Written as DNA, the CDR3 is TGTGCCAGTAGTACCCAAGCGGGGCCCGGGGAGCTGTTTTTT. The variable domain in full, completed from reference TRBV19 and TRBJ2-2, reads DGGITQSPKYLFRKEGQNVTLSCEQNLNHDAMYWYRQDPGQGLRLIYYSQIVNDFQKGDIAEGYSVSREKKESFPLTVTSAQKNPTAFYLCASSTQAGPGELFFGEGSRLTVL.

The chain combines TRBV20-1 with TRBJ2-5, with TRBD2 matching 7 bases. The end of the DNA aligns better with TRBJ2-1, so the J call may be wrong. CDR3 length: 14 residues. Per the germline V gene, CDR1 is DFQATT and CDR2 is SNEGSKA (reference sequence). As DNA, the CDR3 is TGCAGTGCTAGAGATGGCGGGAGAGACAATGAGCAGTTCTTC. It is translated as CSARDGGRDNEQFF.